The entry below describes one TCR beta chain. This sample is part of a study of radiation and T cells in renal cell carcinoma. The assay was immunoSEQ multiplex PCR, and TCRdb's table has in-frame clones only and misses some. This table has around 78,000 clones, 89% appearing once. Time point defined: blood 4 weeks post-SBRT, at nephrectomy. Regarding treatment: 15 Gy SBRT to primary tumor, nephrectomy 4 weeks later. Nephrectomy followed 15 Gy stereotactic body radiation by 4 weeks. The tumor was a clear cell renal cell carcinoma. The V gene's germline CDR1 is LNHDA and CDR2 SQIVND (reference sequence). Trimming left V 5 bases short and J 3 bases short, with 17 bases between. The length of the CDR3 is 15 residues.

This sequence originates from a woman in her sixties or seventies with renal cell carcinoma. Here the sequenced sample was blood, taken from a patient whose treatment included radiotherapy and nephrectomy. The chain couples TRBV19 to TRBJ2-7, with D perhaps matching TRBD2 (6 bases). Here the CDR3 reads CASSAQGLEGYEQYF. The CDR3 DNA sequence: TGTGCCAGTAGTGCCCAGGGTTTGGAGGGCTACGAGCAGTACTTC.